This T cell receptor beta chain came from a study of CD8+ T cells in alopecia areata. About the research overall: Patients in the treated group were given tofacitinib by mouth, 5 to 10 mg twice a day.

Sequencing used cDNA as its template, made by extracting RNA and reverse transcribing it. Generated by immunoSEQ multiplex PCR, the TCRdb table keeps only in-frame clones and is missing some. The sample records about 150,000 clones, around 47% being singletons. The CDR3 is made up of 15 amino acids. J was trimmed by 5 bases and V by 6 bases; bases with no gene match: 6. The germline CDR1 and CDR2 sequences are KGHSH and LQKENI. From alopecia areata patients, lesional scalp punch biopsies and peripheral blood were collected. Cell sorting was applied to PBMCs, and CD4+ and CD8+ T cells were collected. The sequence was collected from a human donor with alopecia areata. Sequencing was done on a sample of CD4+ T cells sorted from blood. The chain joins TRBV18 to TRBJ2-5, with 13 bases identical to TRBD2. CDR3 region: CASSPTSGRAETQYF. The CDR3 bases are TGTGCCAGCTCGCCTACTAGCGGGAGGGCGGAGACCCAGTACTTC.